Here is one T cell receptor (beta chain) with its context. Its antigen remains unidentified. The PCR contained 60 Vbeta and 13 Jbeta primers. The data were produced by immunoSEQ multiplex PCR, yet TCRdb's version contains in-frame clones alone and is incomplete. Of 95,000 or so clones detected, about 74% appear once; the ten largest clones hold about 15%. This CDR3 comprises 14 residues. Trimming took 3 bases from V and 3 from J; bases not matched to a gene: 3. Germline assignment: CDR1 SGHTA and CDR2 FQGNSA. This sample was taken from a study of cytomegalovirus exposure and HLA in healthy donors. Study-level results: The productive fraction for most TCR beta V segments was about 90% or about 30% in an earlier analysis. Apart from CMV serostatus, no immune exposure information was available. Later analysis identified several of the most significant clusters that appeared linked to common viral pathogens. Listed as cytomegalovirus-associated were about 160 TCR beta chains.

The source is a woman in her forties or fifties in good health and CMV-seropositive. J is TRBJ2-5 and V is TRBV7-2, with 8 nucleotides matching TRBD1. Input material: PBMCs. For the CDR3, the DNA is TGTGCCAGCAGCTTCGGGACAGGCAAAGAGACCCAGTACTTC. It is translated as CASSFGTGKETQYF. Looking up the rest from reference TRBV7-2 and TRBJ2-5 gives the full variable domain: GAGVSQSPSNKVTEKGKDVELRCDPISGHTALYWYRQSLGQGLEFLIYFQGNSAPDKSGLPSDRFSAERTGGSVSTLTIQRTQQEDSAVYLCASSFGTGKETQYFGPGTRLLVL.